This T cell receptor (beta chain) comes out of a study of blood T cell repertoires in COVID-19. Study at large: COVID-19 samples collected from the United States, Italy and Spain covered acute and convalescent phases.

Original processing methods: Amplification of reference gene primers was used by the study to estimate nucleated cell counts. The table came from immunoSEQ multiplex PCR; TCRdb's copy has only in-frame clones and leaves some out. D and trimming were read from the DNA, whereas the V and J calls and clone size are those reported in that table. Of more than 200,000 clones listed, about 84% are singletons. Trimming removed 10 bases from V and 8 bases from J; junction bases left unmatched: 13. This CDR3 region has 13 residues. Germline V gives CDR1 MNHEY, CDR2 SVGAGI. Those who participated ranged in age from 18 to 89 years and resided in about two dozen US areas. This clone was seen more than once but under ten times.

The chain has TRBV6-5 and TRBJ1-2; 7 bases align to TRBD1. The sequence derives from a man younger than 40 with acute COVID-19. Sample: PBMCs or T cells enriched from blood (not recorded which). The chain's CDR3 is CATKETGSGGYTF. The CDR3 DNA sequence: TGTGCCACCAAAGAGACAGGGTCCGGCGGCTACACCTTC.